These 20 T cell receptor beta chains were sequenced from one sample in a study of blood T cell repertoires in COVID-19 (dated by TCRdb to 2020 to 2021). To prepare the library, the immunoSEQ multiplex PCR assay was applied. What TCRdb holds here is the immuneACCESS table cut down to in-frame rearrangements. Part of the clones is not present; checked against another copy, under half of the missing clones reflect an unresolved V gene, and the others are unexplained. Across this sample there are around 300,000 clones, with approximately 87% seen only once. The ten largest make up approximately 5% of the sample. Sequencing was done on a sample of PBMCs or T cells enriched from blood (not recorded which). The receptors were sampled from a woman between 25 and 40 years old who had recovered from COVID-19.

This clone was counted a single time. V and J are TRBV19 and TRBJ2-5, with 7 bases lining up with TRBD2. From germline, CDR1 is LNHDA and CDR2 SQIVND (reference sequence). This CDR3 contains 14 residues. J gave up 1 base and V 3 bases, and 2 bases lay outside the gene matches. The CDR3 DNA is TGTGCCAGTAGTATGGGGGGGGTCCAAGAGACCCAGTACTTC. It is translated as CASSMGGVQETQYF.

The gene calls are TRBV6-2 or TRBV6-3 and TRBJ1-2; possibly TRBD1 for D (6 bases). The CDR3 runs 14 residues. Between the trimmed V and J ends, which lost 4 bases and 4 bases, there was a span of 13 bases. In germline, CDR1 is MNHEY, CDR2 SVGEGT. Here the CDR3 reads CASSSPGHLYGYTF. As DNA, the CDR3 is TGTGCCAGCAGTTCACCGGGACATCTCTATGGCTACACCTTC.

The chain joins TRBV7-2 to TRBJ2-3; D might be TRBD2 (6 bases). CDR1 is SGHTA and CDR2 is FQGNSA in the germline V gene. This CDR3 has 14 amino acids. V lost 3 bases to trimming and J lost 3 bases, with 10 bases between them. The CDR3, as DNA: TGTGCCAGCAGCTTGACGGGGGAAACAGATACGCAGTATTTT. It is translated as CASSLTGETDTQYF.

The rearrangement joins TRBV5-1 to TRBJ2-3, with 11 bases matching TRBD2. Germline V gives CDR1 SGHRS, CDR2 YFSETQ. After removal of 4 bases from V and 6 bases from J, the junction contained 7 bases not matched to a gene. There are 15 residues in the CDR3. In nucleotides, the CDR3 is TGCGCCAGCAGCGCCGGACTAGCGGGCGTTGATACGCAGTATTTT. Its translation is CASSAGLAGVDTQYF.

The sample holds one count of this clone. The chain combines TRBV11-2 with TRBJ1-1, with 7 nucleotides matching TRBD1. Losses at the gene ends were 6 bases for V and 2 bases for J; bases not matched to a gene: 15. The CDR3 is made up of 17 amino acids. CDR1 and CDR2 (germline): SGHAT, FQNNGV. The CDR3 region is CASRTILRRDRNTEAFF. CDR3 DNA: TGTGCCAGCAGAACCATCCTTCGCAGGGACAGAAACACTGAAGCTTTCTTT.

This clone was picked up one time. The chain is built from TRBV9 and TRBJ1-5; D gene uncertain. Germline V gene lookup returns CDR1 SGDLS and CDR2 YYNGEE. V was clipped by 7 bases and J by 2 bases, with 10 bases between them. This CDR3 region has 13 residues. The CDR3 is CASGREGNQPQHF. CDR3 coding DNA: TGTGCCAGCGGGCGGGAGGGCAATCAGCCCCAGCATTTT.

This CDR3 reads CASSQETGSAKLFF. The CDR3 bases are TGTGCCAGCAGCCAAGAGACAGGGTCCGCAAAACTGTTTTTT. The V call is TRBV3-1 (or the pseudogene TRBV3-2), the J call TRBJ1-4; 7 positions agree with TRBD1. Germline trimming cut 0 bases from V and 10 bases from J; bases unmatched to any gene: 5. Germline lookup yields CDR1 LGHDT and CDR2 YNNKEL (reference sequence). CDR3 length equals 14 residues.

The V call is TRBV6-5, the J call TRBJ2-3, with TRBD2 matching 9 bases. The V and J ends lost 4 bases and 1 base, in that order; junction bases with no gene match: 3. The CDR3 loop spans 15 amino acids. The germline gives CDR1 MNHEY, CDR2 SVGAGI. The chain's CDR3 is CASSFGGGGTDTQYF. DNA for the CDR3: TGTGCCAGCAGTTTTGGCGGGGGGGGCACAGATACGCAGTATTTT.

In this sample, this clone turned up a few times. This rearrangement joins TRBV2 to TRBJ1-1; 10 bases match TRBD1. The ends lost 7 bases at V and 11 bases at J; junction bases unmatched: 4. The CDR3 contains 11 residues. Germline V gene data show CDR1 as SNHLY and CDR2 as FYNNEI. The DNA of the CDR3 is TGTGCCAGCACCGTGGACAGGGGGGCTTTCTTT. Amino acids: CASTVDRGAFF.

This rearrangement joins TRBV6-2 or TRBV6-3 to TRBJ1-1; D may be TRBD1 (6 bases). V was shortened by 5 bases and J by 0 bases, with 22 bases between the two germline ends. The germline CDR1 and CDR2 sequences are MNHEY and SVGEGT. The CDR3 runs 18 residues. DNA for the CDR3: TGTGCCAGCAGTCAGGCGAGGGACATAACACTCATGAACACTGAAGCTTTCTTT. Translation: CASSQARDITLMNTEAFF.

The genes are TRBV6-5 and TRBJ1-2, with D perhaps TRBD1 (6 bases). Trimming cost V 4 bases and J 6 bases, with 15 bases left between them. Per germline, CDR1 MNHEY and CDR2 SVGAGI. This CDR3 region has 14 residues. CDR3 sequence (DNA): TGTGCCAGCAGTTCACTACCTGGACAGAATGGCTACACCTTC. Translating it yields CASSSLPGQNGYTF.

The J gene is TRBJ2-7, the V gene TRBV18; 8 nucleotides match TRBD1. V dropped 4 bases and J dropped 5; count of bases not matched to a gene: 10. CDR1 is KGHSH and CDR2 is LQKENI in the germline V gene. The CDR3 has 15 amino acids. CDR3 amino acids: CASSRTGQGAHEQYF. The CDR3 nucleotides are TGTGCCAGCTCACGAACCGGACAGGGTGCCCACGAGCAGTACTTC.

The CDR3 DNA reads as TGTGCCACCAGCAGAGATTCCGACCCGCGAGCGGGAAACACCATATATTTT. This translates into CATSRDSDPRAGNTIYF. The chain joins TRBV15 to TRBJ1-3; no reliable D call. The V and J ends lost 0 bases and 4 bases respectively, with 16 bases between them. The germline gives CDR1 LNHNV, CDR2 YYDKDF (reference sequence). CDR3 length: 17 amino acids. Filled out from reference TRBV15 and TRBJ1-3, the complete variable domain reads DAMVIQNPRYQVTQFGKPVTLSCSQTLNHNVMYWYQQKSSQAPKLLFHYYDKDFNNEADTPDNFQSRRPNTSFCFLDIRSPGLGDTAMYLCATSRDSDPRAGNTIYFGEGSWLTVV.

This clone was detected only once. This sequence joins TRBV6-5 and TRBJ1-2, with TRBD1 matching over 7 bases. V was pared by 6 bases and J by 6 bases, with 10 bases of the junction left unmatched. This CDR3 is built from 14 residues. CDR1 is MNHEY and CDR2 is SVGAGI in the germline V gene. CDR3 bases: TGTGCCAGCAGACGCTTGACAGGGACGAATGGCTACACCTTC. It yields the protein CASRRLTGTNGYTF.

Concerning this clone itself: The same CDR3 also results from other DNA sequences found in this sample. The CDR3 DNA is TGTGCCAGCCGGACGGGAAGCTCTGGAAACACCATATATTTT. This translates into CASRTGSSGNTIYF. J is TRBJ1-3 and V is TRBV7-9; D call uncertain. Germline lookup yields CDR1 SEHNR and CDR2 FQNEAQ (reference sequence). The CDR3 extends over 14 amino acids. Trimming removed 8 bases at V and 0 bases at J, with 11 bases between.

CDR3 sequence (DNA): TGCGCCAGCAGCCGAAAGACCAGGGTGTCAACTGAAGCTTTCTTT. Amino acid sequence: CASSRKTRVSTEAFF. This chain connects TRBV5-1 to TRBJ1-1, with a weak D call TRBD1 (5 bases). The CDR3 covers 15 residues. Germline lookup yields CDR1 SGHRS and CDR2 YFSETQ. V was cut by 4 bases and J by 5 bases, with 18 bases left in between.

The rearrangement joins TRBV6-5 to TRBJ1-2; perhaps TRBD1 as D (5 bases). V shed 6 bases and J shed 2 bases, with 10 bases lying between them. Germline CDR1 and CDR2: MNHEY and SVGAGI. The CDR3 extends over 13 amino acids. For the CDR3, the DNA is TGTGCCAGCAGGCGGGACGGAAACTATGGCTACACCTTC. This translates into CASRRDGNYGYTF.

CDR3 DNA sequence: TGTGCCAGCTCCTTAGGAGGGGCCTTTTACAATGAGCAGTTCTTC. Translated: CASSLGGAFYNEQFF. V usage is TRBV18 and J usage is TRBJ2-1; D possibly corresponds to TRBD2 (6 bases). The CDR3 runs to 15 residues. Germline V gives CDR1 KGHSH, CDR2 LQKENI. With 6 bases removed from V and 4 bases from J, the gap between germline ends came to 16 bases. Using reference TRBV18 and TRBJ2-1 for the parts outside the CDR3, the full variable domain is NAGVMQNPRHLVRRRGQEARLRCSPMKGHSHVYWYRQLPEEGLKFMVYLQKENIIDESGMPKERFSAEFPKEGPSILRIQQVVRGDSAAYFCASSLGGAFYNEQFFGPGTRLTVL.

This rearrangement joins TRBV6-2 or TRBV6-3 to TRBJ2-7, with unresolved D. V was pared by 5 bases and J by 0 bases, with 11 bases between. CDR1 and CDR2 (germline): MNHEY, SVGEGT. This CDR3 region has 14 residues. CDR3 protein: CASSPLADSYEQYF. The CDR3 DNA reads TGTGCCAGCAGTCCCTTAGCAGACTCCTACGAGCAGTACTTC.

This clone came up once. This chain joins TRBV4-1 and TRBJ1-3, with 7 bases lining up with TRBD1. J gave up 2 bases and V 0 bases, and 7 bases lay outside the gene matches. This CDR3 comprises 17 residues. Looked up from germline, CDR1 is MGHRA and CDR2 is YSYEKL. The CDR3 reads CASSQDGSTGAGNTIYF. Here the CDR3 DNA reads TGCGCCAGCAGCCAAGACGGAAGTACAGGGGCTGGAAACACCATATATTTT.